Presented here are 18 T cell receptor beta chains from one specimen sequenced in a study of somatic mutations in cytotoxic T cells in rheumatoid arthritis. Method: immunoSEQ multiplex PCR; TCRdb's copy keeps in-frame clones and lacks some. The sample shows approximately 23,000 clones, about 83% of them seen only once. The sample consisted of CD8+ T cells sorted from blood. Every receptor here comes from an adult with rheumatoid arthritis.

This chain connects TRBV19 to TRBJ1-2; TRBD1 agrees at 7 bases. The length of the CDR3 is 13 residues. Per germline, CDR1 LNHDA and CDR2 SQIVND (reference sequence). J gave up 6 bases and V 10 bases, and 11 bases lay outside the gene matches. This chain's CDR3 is CATRGQGEDGYTF. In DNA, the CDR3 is TGTGCCACCCGAGGCCAGGGGGAAGATGGCTACACCTTC.

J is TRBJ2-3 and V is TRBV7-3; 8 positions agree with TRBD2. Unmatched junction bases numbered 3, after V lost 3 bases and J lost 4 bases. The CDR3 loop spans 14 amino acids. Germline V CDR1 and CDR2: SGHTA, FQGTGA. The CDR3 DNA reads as TGTGCCAGCAGCTTTCGGGGGGGCGCAGATACGCAGTATTTT. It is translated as CASSFRGGADTQYF.

DNA of the CDR3: TGTGCCAGCAGCGGGACAGGGGCTAGGACTGAAGCTTTCTTT. It specifies CASSGTGARTEAFF. This chain joins TRBV13 and TRBJ1-1; 10 bases agree with TRBD1. CDR1 is PRHDT and CDR2 is FYEKMQ in the germline V gene (reference sequence). V lost 5 bases, J lost 5 bases, and 5 bases stayed unmatched. This CDR3 comprises 14 residues.

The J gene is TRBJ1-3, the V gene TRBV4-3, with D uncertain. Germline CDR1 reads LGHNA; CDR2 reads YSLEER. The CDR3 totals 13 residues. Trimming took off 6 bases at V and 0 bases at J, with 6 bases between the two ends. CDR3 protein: CASSPSSGNTIYF. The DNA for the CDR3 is TGCGCCAGCAGTCCGAGCTCTGGAAACACCATATATTTT.

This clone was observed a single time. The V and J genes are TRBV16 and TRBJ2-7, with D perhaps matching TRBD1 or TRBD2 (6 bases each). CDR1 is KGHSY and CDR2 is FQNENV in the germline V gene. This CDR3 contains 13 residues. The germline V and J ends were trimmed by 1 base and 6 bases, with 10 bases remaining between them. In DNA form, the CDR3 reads TGTGCCAGCAGCCAATTTCGGGGGCGCGAGCAGTACTTC. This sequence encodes CASSQFRGREQYF.

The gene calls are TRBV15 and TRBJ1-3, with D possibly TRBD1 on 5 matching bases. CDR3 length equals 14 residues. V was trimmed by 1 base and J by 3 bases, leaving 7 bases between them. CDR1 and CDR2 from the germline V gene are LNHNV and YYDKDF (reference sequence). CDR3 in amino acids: CATSRGRVGNTIYF. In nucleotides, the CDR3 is TGTGCCACCAGCAGAGGCAGGGTTGGAAACACCATATATTTT.

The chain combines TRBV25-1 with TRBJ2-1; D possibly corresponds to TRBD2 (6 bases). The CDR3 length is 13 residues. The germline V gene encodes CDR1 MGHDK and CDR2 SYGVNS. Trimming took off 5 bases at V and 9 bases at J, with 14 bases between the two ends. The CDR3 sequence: CASSTLTSSEQFF. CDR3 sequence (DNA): TGTGCCAGCAGTACGCTAACTAGCAGTGAGCAGTTCTTC.

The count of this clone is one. The CDR3 spells CASNLGGGLTEAFF. The CDR3 DNA is TGTGCCAGCAACTTGGGGGGGGGTTTGACTGAAGCTTTCTTT. This chain connects TRBV9 to TRBJ1-1, with a weak D call TRBD1 (5 bases). CDR1 and CDR2 from the germline V gene are SGDLS and YYNGEE. The CDR3 totals 14 residues. Between the trimmed V and J ends, which lost 6 bases and 5 bases, there was a span of 17 bases.

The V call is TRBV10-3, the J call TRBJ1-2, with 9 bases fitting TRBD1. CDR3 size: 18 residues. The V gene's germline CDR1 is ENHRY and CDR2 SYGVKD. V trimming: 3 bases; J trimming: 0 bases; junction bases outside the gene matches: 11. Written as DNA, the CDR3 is TGTGCCATCAGTGAAAGGGGACAGGGTGGACCAACTAACTATGGCTACACCTTC. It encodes CAISERGQGGPTNYGYTF.

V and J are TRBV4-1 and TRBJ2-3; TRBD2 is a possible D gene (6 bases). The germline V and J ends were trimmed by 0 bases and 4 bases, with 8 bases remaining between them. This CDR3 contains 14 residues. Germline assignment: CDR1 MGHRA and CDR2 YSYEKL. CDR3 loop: CASSQEWGADTQYF. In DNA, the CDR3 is TGCGCCAGCAGCCAAGAATGGGGGGCAGATACGCAGTATTTT.

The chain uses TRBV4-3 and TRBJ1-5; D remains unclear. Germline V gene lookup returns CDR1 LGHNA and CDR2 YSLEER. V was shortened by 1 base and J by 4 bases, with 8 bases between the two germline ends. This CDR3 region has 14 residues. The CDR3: CASSQGPFNQPQHF. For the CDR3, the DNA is TGCGCCAGCAGCCAAGGACCCTTTAATCAGCCCCAGCATTTT.

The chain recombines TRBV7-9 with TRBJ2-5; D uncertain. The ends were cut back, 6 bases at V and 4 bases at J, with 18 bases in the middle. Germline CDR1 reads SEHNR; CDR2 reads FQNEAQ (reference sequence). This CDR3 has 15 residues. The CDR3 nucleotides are TGTGCCAGCAGACCCTCTCAGGACGCCCCAGAGACCCAGTACTTC. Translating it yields CASRPSQDAPETQYF.

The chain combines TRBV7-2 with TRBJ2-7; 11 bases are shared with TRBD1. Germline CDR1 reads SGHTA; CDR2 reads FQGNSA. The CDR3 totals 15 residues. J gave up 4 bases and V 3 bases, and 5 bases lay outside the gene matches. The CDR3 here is CASSFFGTGGYEQYF. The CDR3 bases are TGTGCCAGCAGCTTTTTTGGGACAGGGGGTTACGAGCAGTACTTC. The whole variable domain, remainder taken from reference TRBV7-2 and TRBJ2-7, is GAGVSQSPSNKVTEKGKDVELRCDPISGHTALYWYRQSLGQGLEFLIYFQGNSAPDKSGLPSDRFSAERTGGSVSTLTIQRTQQEDSAVYLCASSFFGTGGYEQYFGPGTRLTVT.

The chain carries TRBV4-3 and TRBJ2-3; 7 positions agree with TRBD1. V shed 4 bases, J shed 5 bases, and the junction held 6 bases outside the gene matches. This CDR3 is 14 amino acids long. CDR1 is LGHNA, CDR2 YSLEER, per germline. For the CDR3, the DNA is TGCGCCAGCAGCCTAGACAGGGTTGGAGATACGCAGTATTTT. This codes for CASSLDRVGDTQYF.

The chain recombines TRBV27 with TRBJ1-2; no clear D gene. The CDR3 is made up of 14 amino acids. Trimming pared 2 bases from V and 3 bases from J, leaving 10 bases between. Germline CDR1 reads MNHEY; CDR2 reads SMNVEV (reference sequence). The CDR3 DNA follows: TGTGCCAGCAGTTTAACTGCAGACTACTATGGCTACACCTTC. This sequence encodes CASSLTADYYGYTF.

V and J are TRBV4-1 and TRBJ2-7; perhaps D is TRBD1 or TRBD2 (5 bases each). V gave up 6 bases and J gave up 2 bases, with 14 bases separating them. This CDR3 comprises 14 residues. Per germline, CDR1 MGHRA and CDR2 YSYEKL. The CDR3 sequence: CASRARDGAYEQYF. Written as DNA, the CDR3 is TGCGCCAGCAGGGCCCGGGACGGAGCCTACGAGCAGTACTTC.

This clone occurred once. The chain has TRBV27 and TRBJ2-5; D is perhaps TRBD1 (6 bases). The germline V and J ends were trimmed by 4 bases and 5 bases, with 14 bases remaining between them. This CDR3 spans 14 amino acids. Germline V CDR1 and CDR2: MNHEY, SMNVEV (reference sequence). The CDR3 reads CASSWGLNAETQYF. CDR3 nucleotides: TGTGCCAGCAGTTGGGGGCTAAATGCGGAGACCCAGTACTTC.

The CDR3 is CATSLPDSQETQYF. The CDR3, as DNA: TGTGCCACCAGCCTCCCGGACAGCCAAGAGACCCAGTACTTC. The genes are TRBV15 and TRBJ2-5; D might be TRBD1 (6 bases). Trimming stripped 5 bases from V and 1 base from J, with 11 bases between. The CDR3 loop spans 14 amino acids. In germline, CDR1 is LNHNV, CDR2 YYDKDF (reference sequence). The full variable domain, in which reference TRBV15 and TRBJ2-5 provide the parts outside the CDR3, is DAMVIQNPRYQVTQFGKPVTLSCSQTLNHNVMYWYQQKSSQAPKLLFHYYDKDFNNEADTPDNFQSRRPNTSFCFLDIRSPGLGDTAMYLCATSLPDSQETQYFGPGTRLLVL.